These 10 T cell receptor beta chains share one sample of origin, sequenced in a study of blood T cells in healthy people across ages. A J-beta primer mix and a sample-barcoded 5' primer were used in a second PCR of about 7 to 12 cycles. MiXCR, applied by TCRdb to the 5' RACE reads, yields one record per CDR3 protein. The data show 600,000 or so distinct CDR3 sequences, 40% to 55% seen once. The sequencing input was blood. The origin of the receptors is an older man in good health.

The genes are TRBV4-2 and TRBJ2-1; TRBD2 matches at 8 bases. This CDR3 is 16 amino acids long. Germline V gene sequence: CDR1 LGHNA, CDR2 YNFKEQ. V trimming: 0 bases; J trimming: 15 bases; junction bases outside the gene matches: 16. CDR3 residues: CASSQDLASGWGDGFF. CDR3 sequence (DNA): TGTGCCAGCAGCCAAGATTTAGCTAGCGGGTGGGGGGATGGGTTCTTC.

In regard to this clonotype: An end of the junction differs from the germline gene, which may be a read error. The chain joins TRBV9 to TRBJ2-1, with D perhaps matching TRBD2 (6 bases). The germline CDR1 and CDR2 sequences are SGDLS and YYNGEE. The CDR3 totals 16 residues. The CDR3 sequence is CVSSVGQEGYYNEQFF. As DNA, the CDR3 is TGTGTCAGCAGCGTAGGCCAGGAGGGTTACTACAATGAGCAGTTCTTC.

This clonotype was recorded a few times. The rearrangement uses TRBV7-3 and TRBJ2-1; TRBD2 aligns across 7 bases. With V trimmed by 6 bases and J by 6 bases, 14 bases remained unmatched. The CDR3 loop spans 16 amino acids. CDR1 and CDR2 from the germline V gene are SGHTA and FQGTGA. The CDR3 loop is CASSQSAGVVGNEQFF. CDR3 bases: TGTGCCAGCAGTCAATCGGCGGGAGTCGTAGGCAATGAGCAGTTCTTC.

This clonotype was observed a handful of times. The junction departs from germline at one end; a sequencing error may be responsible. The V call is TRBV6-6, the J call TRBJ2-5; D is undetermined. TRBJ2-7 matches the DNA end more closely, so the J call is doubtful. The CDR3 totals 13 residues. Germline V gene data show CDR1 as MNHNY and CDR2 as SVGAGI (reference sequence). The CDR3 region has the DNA TGTGCCAGCAGTGACTCAGGTAACGACGAGCAGTACTTC. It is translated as CASSDSGNDEQYF.

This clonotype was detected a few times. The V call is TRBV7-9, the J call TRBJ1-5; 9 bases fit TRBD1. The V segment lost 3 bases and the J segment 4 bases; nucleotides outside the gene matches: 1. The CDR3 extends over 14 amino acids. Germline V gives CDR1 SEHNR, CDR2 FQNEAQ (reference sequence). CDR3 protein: CASSFDRGNQPQHF. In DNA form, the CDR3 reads TGTGCCAGCAGCTTTGACAGGGGGAATCAGCCCCAGCATTTT.

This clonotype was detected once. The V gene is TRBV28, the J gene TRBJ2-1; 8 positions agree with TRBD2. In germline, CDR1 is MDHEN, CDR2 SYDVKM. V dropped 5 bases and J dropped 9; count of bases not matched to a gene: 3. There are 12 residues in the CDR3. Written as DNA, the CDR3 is TGTGCCAGCAGTCTAGCGGGTCGTGAGCAGTTCTTC. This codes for CASSLAGREQFF.

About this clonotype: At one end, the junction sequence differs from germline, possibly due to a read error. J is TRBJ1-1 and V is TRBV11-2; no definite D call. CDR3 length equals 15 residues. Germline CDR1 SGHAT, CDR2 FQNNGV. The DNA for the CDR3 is TGTGCCAGCAGCTTAGAGCGACGGAGGAACGCTGAAGCTTTCTTT. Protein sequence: CASSLERRRNAEAFF.

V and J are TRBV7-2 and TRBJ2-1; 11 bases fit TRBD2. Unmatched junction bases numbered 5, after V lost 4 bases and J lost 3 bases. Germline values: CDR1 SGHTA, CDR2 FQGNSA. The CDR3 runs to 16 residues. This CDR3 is CASSSRLAGYYNEQFF. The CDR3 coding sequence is TGTGCCAGCAGCTCCAGACTAGCGGGGTACTACAATGAGCAGTTCTTC.

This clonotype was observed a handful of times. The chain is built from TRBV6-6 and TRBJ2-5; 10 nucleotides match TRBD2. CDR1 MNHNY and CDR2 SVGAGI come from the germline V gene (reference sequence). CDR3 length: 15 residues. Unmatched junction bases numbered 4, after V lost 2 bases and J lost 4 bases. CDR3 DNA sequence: TGTGCCAGCAGTTACAGGAGCGGGGGGGCAGAGACCCAGTACTTC. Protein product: CASSYRSGGAETQYF.

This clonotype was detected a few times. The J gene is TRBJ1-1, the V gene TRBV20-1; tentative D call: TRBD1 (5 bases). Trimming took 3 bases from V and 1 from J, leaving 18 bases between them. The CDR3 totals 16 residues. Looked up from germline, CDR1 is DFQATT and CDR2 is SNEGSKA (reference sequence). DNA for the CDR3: TGCAGTGCTAGGCCGGCGGTAGGACATAGGAACACTGAAGCTTTCTTT. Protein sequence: CSARPAVGHRNTEAFF.